These T cell receptor beta chains were read from a single sample in a study of T cell repertoires in cytomegalovirus infection. TCRdb redid the calling of the reads with MiXCR, one entry per CDR3 protein. Of some 170,000 distinct CDR3 sequences listed, approximately 17% are singletons. The specimen sequenced was CD8+ T cells from PBMCs. All receptors come from a human donor in good health (CMV status not recorded). Some clones in this sample may be carry-over from other donors' samples. The CDR3 runs from the conserved cysteine through the conserved F or W. A D gene is named only where the DNA matches it firmly. Not every row has a clone size; where given, it reads once, few, many or a size class.

>-|TRBV2|TRBJ1-1|-
TGTGCCAGCAACTCCGGCGACTTACCGGGCACTGAAGCTTTCTTT
CASNSGDLPGTEAFF
>few|TRBV4-2|TRBJ1-5|-
TGTGCCAGCAGCCAAGACCACAGCGGCAATCAGCCCCAGCATTTT
CASSQDHSGNQPQHF
>few|TRBV7-3|TRBJ2-1|TRBD2
TGTGCCAGCAGCCCCCTCAGCGGGGGGGACTACAATGAGCAGTTCTTC
CASSPLSGGDYNEQFF
>many|TRBV7-2|TRBJ1-2|-
TGTGCCAGCAGCCAAGCCCTGCGGACTAATGACGGCTTTCCCACCAAATCTAACTATGGCTACACCTTC
CASSQALRTNDGFPTKSNYGYTF
>-|TRBV12-3/TRBV12-4|TRBJ2-2|-
TGTGCCAGCACCCCAAACACCGGGGAGCTGTTTTTT
CASTPNTGELFF
>few|TRBV4-1|TRBJ2-1|-
TGCGCCAGCAGCCAAGGTTTCGGGGCTAGCGTGGAAAATGAGCAGTTCTTC
CASSQGFGASVENEQFF
>-|TRBV6-1|TRBJ2-7|TRBD1
TGTGCCAGCAGTGAAGGGACAGGGGCTCCCTACGAGCAGTACTTC
CASSEGTGAPYEQYF
>-|TRBV10-3|TRBJ2-1|TRBD1
TGTGCCATCAGTGGAGGGACAGGGCCCTACAATGAGCAGTTCTTC
CAISGGTGPYNEQFF
>few|TRBV7-6|TRBJ2-1|TRBD2
TGTGCCAGCAGCTTAGTGTCCCAGCTAGCGGGGGACCGACCTGACTACAATGAGCAGTTCTTC
CASSLVSQLAGDRPDYNEQFF
>few|TRBV7-9|TRBJ1-1|-
TGTGCCAGCAGCTTCGGGCACCTGAACACTGAAGCTTTCTTT
CASSFGHLNTEAFF
>few|TRBV28|TRBJ2-7|TRBD2
TGTGCCAGCAGCCGGACAGACGGACTAGCTGCCGAGCAGTACTTC
CASSRTDGLAAEQYF
>few|TRBV7-2|TRBJ2-7|-
TGTGCCAGCAGCTCCCCGGGACTTATTTCCTACGAGCAGTACTTC
CASSSPGLISYEQYF
>-|TRBV7-8|TRBJ2-5|-
TGTGCCAGCACCAAAAACGAAGCGGTGACTAGGGAGACCCAGTACTTC
CASTKNEAVTRETQYF
>few|TRBV6-1|TRBJ2-3|TRBD1
TGTGCCAGCAGCCGTGACAGGGCATGGTCCACAGATACGCAGTATTTT
CASSRDRAWSTDTQYF
>few|TRBV12-3/TRBV12-4|TRBJ2-3|TRBD1
TGTGCCAGCAGACAACCTGGACAGGAACGCACAGATACGCAGTATTTT
CASRQPGQERTDTQYF
>few|TRBV29-1|TRBJ2-6|TRBD1
TGCAGCGTAACAGGGGCCTCTGGGGCCAACGTCCTGACTTTC
CSVTGASGANVLTF
>few|TRBV7-2|TRBJ1-1|-
TGTGCCAGCAGCTTAGTCGCAGGCTCCGGGCTGGCCACTGAAGCTTTCTTT
CASSLVAGSGLATEAFF
>-|TRBV11-2|TRBJ2-1|-
TGTGCCAGCAGCTTAGTAGTCGGGGGGCCACACAATGAGCAGTTCTTC
CASSLVVGGPHNEQFF
>-|TRBV4-1|TRBJ1-2|TRBD1
TGCGCCAGCAGCCTTGGGACAGTCGGTAGCGGCTACACCTTC
CASSLGTVGSGYTF
>-|TRBV6-5|TRBJ2-1|-
TGTGCCAGCACCACGGGCCCTTGGGGCGGACATGAGCAGTTCTTC
CASTTGPWGGHEQFF
>few|TRBV7-8|TRBJ2-6|-
TGTGCCAGCAGCTTTTCGCTTGCATCGTTTCCTGGGGCCAACGTCCTGACTTTC
CASSFSLASFPGANVLTF
>few|TRBV12-3/TRBV12-4|TRBJ2-6|-
TGTGCCACCGAGAACGACCCAGGGGCATCTGGGGCCAACGTCCTGACTTTC
CATENDPGASGANVLTF
>-|TRBV14|TRBJ2-7|TRBD1
TGTGCCAGCGCGACAGGGATGTCCTACGAGCAGTACTTC
CASATGMSYEQYF
>few|TRBV6-2/TRBV6-3|TRBJ2-2|-
TGTGCCAGCAGTCTTTCACGTAGGGATTACGCGAACACCGGGGAGCTGTTTTTT
CASSLSRRDYANTGELFF
>-|TRBV11-2|TRBJ1-2|-
TGTGCCAGCAGCCCCGGACAGTTTTCTAACTATGGCTACACCTTC
CASSPGQFSNYGYTF
>few|TRBV7-2|TRBJ2-7|TRBD2
TGTGCCAGCAGCTGGCTTAGCGGGGGTGACTACGAGCAGTACTTC
CASSWLSGGDYEQYF
>few|TRBV29-1|TRBJ1-2|-
TGCAGCTTAAAGACACGGGACTATGGCTACACCTTC
CSLKTRDYGYTF
>-|TRBV6-2/TRBV6-3|TRBJ2-1|-
TGTGCCAGCAGTACCAGGTCCGACTACAATGAGCAGTTCTTC
CASSTRSDYNEQFF
>few|TRBV14|TRBJ1-2|-
TGTGCCAGCAGCCAAGATCAAGGTTTCTATGGCTACACCTTC
CASSQDQGFYGYTF
>-|TRBV12-3/TRBV12-4|TRBJ2-1|TRBD2
TGTGCCAGCAGTTTTGGTAGCGGGGGATACAATGAGCAGTTCTTC
CASSFGSGGYNEQFF
>-|TRBV4-1|TRBJ2-2|-
TGCGCCAGCAGCCAAGACATCCTTCCGGGAGTTACGAACACCGGGGAGCTGTTTTTT
CASSQDILPGVTNTGELFF
>-|TRBV6-2/TRBV6-3|TRBJ2-2|-
TGTGCCAGCCTGAACACCGACACCGGGGAGCTGTTTTTT
CASLNTDTGELFF
>-|TRBV6-2/TRBV6-3|TRBJ1-2|-
TGTGCCAGCAGGTTAAGTTACTATGGCTACACCTTC
CASRLSYYGYTF
>few|TRBV28|TRBJ2-7|-
TGTGCCAGCAGCCCGAATCGGGAGATTCTCTACGAGCAGTACTTC
CASSPNREILYEQYF
>few|TRBV4-1|TRBJ2-7|-
TGCGCCAGCAGCCAAGATCCTGTAGCCTACGAGCAGTACTTC
CASSQDPVAYEQYF
>-|TRBV19|TRBJ2-7|-
TGTGCCAGTAGTATATCGGCCTCTACCTACTACGAGCAGTACTTC
CASSISASTYYEQYF